This TCR beta chain originates from a study of cytomegalovirus exposure and HLA in healthy donors. Germline V lookup: CDR1 SGHNT, CDR2 YYREEE (reference sequence). The J segment lost 5 bases and the V segment lost 4 bases, leaving 5 bases of the junction unmatched. This CDR3 spans 13 amino acids. With 60 Vbeta and 13 Jbeta primers, the PCR was carried out. Generated by immunoSEQ multiplex PCR, the TCRdb table keeps only in-frame clones and is missing some. The sample lists some 100,000 clones, more than 60% occurring once. The gene calls are TRBV5-4 and TRBJ2-5; TRBD1 aligns across 7 bases. Material: PBMCs. The TCR comes from a woman in her late teens or twenties in good health and CMV-seropositive. The CDR3 region is CASSETGRETQYF. The CDR3, as DNA: TGTGCCAGCAGCGAGACAGGGCGGGAGACCCAGTACTTC.